These 31 T cell receptor beta chains came from one sample sequenced in a study of blood T cell repertoires in COVID-19 (TCRdb year 2020). The library was produced with the immunoSEQ multiplex PCR assay. The immuneACCESS repertoire file appears here via TCRdb, limited to in-frame rearrangements. These files lack a portion of the clones; in checked studies, under half of the deficit traces to unresolved V genes, and the cause of the others is not known. Here the sample has around 300,000 clones; almost 90% occur a single time. The ten largest account for around 0.97% of the sample. The source material was peripheral blood. Receptors originate from a woman aged 40 to 49 with COVID-19, enrolled during active disease.

This chain uses TRBV28 with TRBJ2-2; 7 bases are a match to TRBD2. The trim removed 3 bases at V and 0 bases at J, leaving 10 bases unmatched. The CDR3 has 18 amino acids. Germline values: CDR1 MDHEN, CDR2 SYDVKM. The CDR3 spells CASSFGSWLAANTGELFF. The CDR3, as DNA: TGTGCCAGCAGTTTCGGATCTTGGCTAGCGGCGAACACCGGGGAGCTGTTTTTT.

The rearrangement joins TRBV15 to TRBJ2-2, with 11 bases lining up with TRBD2. Germline loops: CDR1 LNHNV, CDR2 YYDKDF (reference sequence). V trimming: 0 bases; J trimming: 7 bases; junction bases outside the gene matches: 1. This CDR3 has 15 residues. CDR3 nucleotide sequence: TGTGCCACCAGCAGAGAACTAGCGGGGGTCGGGGAGCTGTTTTTT. This codes for CATSRELAGVGELFF.

This chain links TRBV18 with TRBJ1-1, with a weak D call TRBD1 (5 bases). The CDR3 is made up of 14 amino acids. The V gene lost 6 bases and the J gene lost 6 bases, with 17 bases spanning the gap. The germline V gene has CDR1 KGHSH and CDR2 LQKENI. CDR3 sequence reads: CASSGSGVFPEAFF. As DNA, the CDR3 is TGTGCCAGCTCCGGATCGGGGGTTTTCCCTGAAGCTTTCTTT.

The chain has TRBV19 and TRBJ2-7; TRBD1 aligns across 10 bases. This CDR3 has 16 residues. Germline V gene lookup returns CDR1 LNHDA and CDR2 SQIVND (reference sequence). J lost 1 base, V lost 6 bases, and 9 bases had no gene match. CDR3 coding DNA: TGTGCCAGTAGCCTTTCCCCGGGACAGGGGTCCTACGAGCAGTACTTC. Translated, it gives CASSLSPGQGSYEQYF.

CDR3 coding DNA: TGTGCCAGCAGTTACTCGGGCGCAGCCCTCAAGTCCGAGCAGTACTTC. Its protein is CASSYSGAALKSEQYF. V gene TRBV6-5 combines with J gene TRBJ2-7; no clear D gene. Trimming left V 0 bases short and J 6 bases short, with 18 bases between. This CDR3 is 16 amino acids long. Per the germline V gene, CDR1 is MNHEY and CDR2 is SVGAGI.

This sequence joins TRBV19 and TRBJ1-2; D is possibly TRBD1 (6 bases). CDR1 is LNHDA, CDR2 SQIVND, per germline (reference sequence). V was shortened by 5 bases and J by 5 bases, with 18 bases between the two germline ends. This CDR3 spans 15 amino acids. CDR3 nucleotide sequence: TGTGCCAGTAGTTCGGACAGTCAGGTGGGGTATGGCTACACCTTC. It codes for CASSSDSQVGYGYTF.

The chain links TRBV29-1 to TRBJ2-7; TRBD2 matches at 9 bases. The CDR3 is made up of 13 amino acids. Germline V CDR1 and CDR2: SQVTM, ANQGSEA. V shed 6 bases, J shed 4 bases, and the junction held 7 bases outside the gene matches. DNA for the CDR3: TGCAGCGTCCTTGGGCGGGGGGGATACGAGCAGTACTTC. Its protein product is CSVLGRGGYEQYF.

Concerning this clone: The junction departs from the called germline gene at one end, perhaps through a read error. This chain's CDR3 is CAISQSPGQGFSYNEQFF. As DNA, the CDR3 is TGTGCCATCAGTCAGTCTCCGGGACAGGGGTTTTCCTACAATGAGCAGTTCTTC. V gene TRBV10-3 combines with J gene TRBJ2-1, with TRBD1 identical over 10 bases. CDR3 size: 18 residues. Germline V lookup: CDR1 ENHRY, CDR2 SYGVKD.

In its sample, this clone was seen once. The V call is TRBV7-8, the J call TRBJ1-4, with 9 nucleotides matching TRBD1. Trimming at V came to 5 bases and at J to 2 bases, leaving 6 bases not matched to a gene. The germline V gene encodes CDR1 SGHVS and CDR2 FQNEAQ. This CDR3 contains 16 residues. In DNA, the CDR3 is TGTGCCAGCAGCCTCATGGACAGGGGCACTAATGAAAAACTGTTTTTT. Its protein is CASSLMDRGTNEKLFF.

The chain employs TRBV10-3 and TRBJ1-5; the D is unclear. In germline, CDR1 is ENHRY, CDR2 SYGVKD. The V end was cut by 1 base, the J end by 0 bases, with 4 bases between. The CDR3 is made up of 14 amino acids. The CDR3 protein is CAISELLSNQPQHF. The DNA of the CDR3 is TGTGCCATCAGTGAGTTACTTAGCAATCAGCCCCAGCATTTT.

The chain uses TRBV5-1 and TRBJ2-5, with 15 bases lining up with TRBD2. From germline, CDR1 is SGHRS and CDR2 YFSETQ. There are 16 residues in the CDR3. V shed 5 bases and J 4 bases; nucleotides not matched to a gene: 6. Here the CDR3 DNA reads TGCGCCAGCAGGGGGACTAGCGGGAGGCTGGGAGAGACCCAGTACTTC. Protein sequence: CASRGTSGRLGETQYF.

The chain combines TRBV7-9 with TRBJ1-5; TRBD1 matches 8 bases. The CDR3 loop spans 15 amino acids. CDR1 is SEHNR and CDR2 is FQNEAQ in the germline V gene (reference sequence). Trimming took 0 bases from V and 5 from J; bases not matched to a gene: 3. CDR3 DNA: TGTGCCAGCAGCTTAGCCGGGACAGGTGATCAGCCCCAGCATTTT. Amino acid sequence: CASSLAGTGDQPQHF.

This clone was counted between two and nine times. The chain combines TRBV30 with TRBJ2-7, with D perhaps matching TRBD1 (6 bases). Germline V gene lookup returns CDR1 GTSNPN and CDR2 SVGIG (reference sequence). V shed 3 bases and J shed 0 bases, with 18 bases lying between them. This CDR3 is built from 16 residues. The CDR3 loop reads CAWSPSLGQNSYEQYF. The CDR3 DNA reads as TGTGCCTGGAGCCCCTCCTTAGGACAGAACTCCTACGAGCAGTACTTC.

The chain combines TRBV5-4 with TRBJ1-1; D possibly corresponds to TRBD1 (6 bases). The CDR3 contains 13 residues. The germline gives CDR1 SGHNT, CDR2 YYREEE (reference sequence). The V and J ends lost 3 bases and 1 base respectively, with 7 bases between them. CDR3 loop: CASSWTANTEAFF. The CDR3 nucleotides are TGTGCCAGCAGCTGGACAGCGAACACTGAAGCTTTCTTT.

The chain employs TRBV28 and TRBJ2-3, with 8 bases lining up with TRBD1. Germline V CDR1 and CDR2: MDHEN, SYDVKM. V lost 5 bases to trimming and J lost 2 bases; unmatched junction nucleotides: 18. There are 19 residues in the CDR3. The CDR3 DNA is TGTGCCAGCAGTGTCCTCCGCCAAATTCAGGGGGCAACCACAGATACGCAGTATTTT. It is translated as CASSVLRQIQGATTDTQYF.

J is TRBJ2-3 and V is TRBV15; 12 nucleotides line up with TRBD2. The CDR3 contains 15 residues. The V segment lost 5 bases and the J segment 4 bases; nucleotides outside the gene matches: 4. CDR1 is LNHNV and CDR2 is YYDKDF in the germline V gene (reference sequence). The CDR3 sequence is CATSATSGSPDTQYF. The CDR3 nucleotides are TGTGCCACCAGCGCGACTAGCGGGAGCCCAGATACGCAGTATTTT. The variable domain in full, completed from reference TRBV15 and TRBJ2-3, reads DAMVIQNPRYQVTQFGKPVTLSCSQTLNHNVMYWYQQKSSQAPKLLFHYYDKDFNNEADTPDNFQSRRPNTSFCFLDIRSPGLGDTAMYLCATSATSGSPDTQYFGPGTRLTVL.

The rearrangement uses TRBV6-2 or TRBV6-3 and TRBJ2-7, with D tentatively TRBD2 (5 bases). Trimming pared 4 bases from V and 2 bases from J, leaving 6 bases between. Germline loops: CDR1 MNHEY, CDR2 SVGEGT. The CDR3 has 12 residues. CDR3 protein: CASSFGAYEQYF. The CDR3 DNA sequence: TGTGCCAGCAGTTTCGGGGCCTACGAGCAGTACTTC.

The chain carries TRBV9 and TRBJ1-3; D ambiguous. V lost 3 bases and J 4 bases, leaving 14 bases between the germline ends. Germline CDR1 is SGDLS and CDR2 is YYNGEE. This CDR3 spans 15 amino acids. Written as DNA, the CDR3 is TGTGCCAGCAGCGCAAACAGTTTCGACGGAAACACCATATATTTT. This translates into CASSANSFDGNTIYF.

The chain recombines TRBV19 with TRBJ2-2, with D maybe TRBD1 (6 bases). V was clipped by 5 bases and J by 6 bases, with 13 bases between them. This CDR3 region has 14 residues. Germline CDR1 LNHDA, CDR2 SQIVND (reference sequence). The CDR3 DNA follows: TGTGCCAGTAGTCCCACAGGGCCCCCCGGGGAGCTGTTTTTT. Its protein product is CASSPTGPPGELFF.

The V gene is TRBV9, the J gene TRBJ2-3, with 9 bases lining up with TRBD2. This CDR3 has 17 amino acids. Germline V gene sequence: CDR1 SGDLS, CDR2 YYNGEE. After removal of 1 base from V and 3 bases from J, the junction contained 9 bases not matched to a gene. The CDR3, as DNA: TGTGCCAGCAGCGTAAGGGTTAACAGCGGGAGGACAGATACGCAGTATTTT. It codes for CASSVRVNSGRTDTQYF.

V gene TRBV5-1 combines with J gene TRBJ1-5; D is unclear. CDR3 size: 13 residues. The ends were cut back, 4 bases at V and 4 bases at J, with 9 bases in the middle. Germline CDR1 and CDR2: SGHRS and YFSETQ. The CDR3 DNA follows: TGCGCCAGCAGCCTCGGGTGGAATCAGCCCCAGCATTTT. Protein: CASSLGWNQPQHF.

CDR3 residues: CSVEDFETAGYEQYF. CDR3 DNA sequence: TGCAGCGTTGAAGATTTCGAGACGGCCGGGTACGAGCAGTACTTC. This chain joins TRBV29-1 and TRBJ2-7; D is uncertain. The CDR3 covers 15 residues. V lost 0 bases, J lost 4 bases, and 16 bases lay in between. The germline CDR1 and CDR2 sequences are SQVTM and ANQGSEA.

Remarks on this clone: A read error may produce the germline difference seen at one junction end. The chain carries TRBV7-7 and TRBJ2-5, with D unclear. Germline V gene lookup returns CDR1 SSHAT and CDR2 FNYEAQ (reference sequence). The CDR3 totals 14 residues. CDR3 protein: CASSLGSSSETQYF. Here the CDR3 DNA reads TGTGCTAGCAGCTTAGGCTCTAGTTCGGAGACCCAGTACTTC.

A single count supports this clone. The chain couples TRBV6-5 to TRBJ1-1, with D possibly matching TRBD1 (6 bases). Germline assignment: CDR1 MNHEY and CDR2 SVGAGI. V dropped 2 bases and J dropped 4 bases, with 11 bases sitting between them. The CDR3 loop spans 14 amino acids. The CDR3 DNA reads as TGTGCCAGCAGTTACAATAGGGGGGGCACTGAAGCTTTCTTT. It encodes CASSYNRGGTEAFF.

The gene calls are TRBV18 and TRBJ1-1; no clear D. The CDR3 extends over 12 amino acids. Trimming removed 4 bases from V and 6 bases from J, with 9 bases in between. The germline V gene encodes CDR1 KGHSH and CDR2 LQKENI. The CDR3 bases are TGTGCCAGCTCACGAGGCGCCCCTGAAGCTTTCTTT. This translates into CASSRGAPEAFF.

The chain is built from TRBV19 and TRBJ2-2; D possibly corresponds to TRBD2 (5 bases). From germline, CDR1 is LNHDA and CDR2 SQIVND (reference sequence). V lost 6 bases, J lost 3 bases, and 11 bases lay in between. The CDR3 runs 14 residues. CDR3 protein: CASSHGLYTGELFF. DNA for the CDR3: TGTGCCAGTAGCCATGGACTTTACACCGGGGAGCTGTTTTTT.

The chain carries TRBV14 and TRBJ2-5; TRBD2 agrees at 9 bases. The CDR3 consists of 15 residues. With 0 bases clipped from V and 4 bases from J, the junction kept 3 bases outside the gene matches. CDR1 and CDR2 (germline): SGHDN, FVKESK. Here the CDR3 reads CASSQDMTSGETQYF. The CDR3 region has the DNA TGTGCCAGCAGCCAAGATATGACTAGCGGAGAGACCCAGTACTTC.

The chain combines TRBV6-5 with TRBJ1-2, with D possibly TRBD1 on 5 matching bases. The CDR3 has 12 residues. Trimming took 3 bases from V and 6 from J, leaving 8 bases between them. Germline CDR1 reads MNHEY; CDR2 reads SVGAGI. The CDR3 protein is CASSYPGDGYTF. The CDR3 DNA sequence: TGTGCCAGCAGTTATCCGGGGGATGGCTACACCTTC.

The CDR3 loop reads CASSLEGDSRWNTEAFF. DNA of the CDR3: TGTGCCAGCAGCTTAGAAGGGGACAGTCGGTGGAACACTGAAGCTTTCTTT. The chain uses TRBV7-6 and TRBJ1-1, with 7 bases aligning to TRBD1. CDR3 length equals 17 residues. V shed 1 base and J 1 base; nucleotides not matched to a gene: 9. Germline V gives CDR1 SGHVS, CDR2 FNYEAQ.

Concerning this clone: This same CDR3 is encoded by further DNA sequences in the sample. The rearrangement links TRBV2 to TRBJ1-3; D is possibly TRBD1 (6 bases). The CDR3 totals 15 residues. The V and J ends lost 3 bases and 0 bases respectively, with 9 bases between them. Germline loops: CDR1 SNHLY, CDR2 FYNNEI. The CDR3 protein is CASSERTVSGNTIYF. CDR3 DNA: TGTGCCAGCAGTGAGCGGACAGTCTCTGGAAACACCATATATTTT.

In DNA form, the CDR3 reads TGCGCCAGCAGTGAGTCATTGGGACTTGTCTCCTACGAGCAGTACTTC. Translated: CASSESLGLVSYEQYF. The chain uses TRBV10-2 and TRBJ2-7; TRBD2 might be the D (6 bases). V gave up 0 bases and J gave up 0 bases, with 12 bases separating them. This CDR3 is built from 16 residues. Germline V gene sequence: CDR1 WSHSY, CDR2 SAAADI.